These 21 T cell receptor beta chains came from one sample sequenced in a study of cytomegalovirus exposure and HLA in healthy donors. This PCR relied on a set of 60 Vbeta primers and 13 Jbeta primers. Profiling relied on immunoSEQ multiplex PCR, and the TCRdb table lists in-frame clones only, not all of them. Among 150,000 to 250,000 clones listed, around 80% were seen once. Sequencing was performed on PBMCs. The receptors were gathered from a woman in her twenties or thirties in good health and CMV-seropositive.

The chain recombines TRBV5-4 with TRBJ2-2, with a weak D call TRBD1 (6 bases). Per the germline V gene, CDR1 is SGHNT and CDR2 is YYREEE (reference sequence). V shed 3 bases and J shed 7 bases, with 16 bases lying between them. This CDR3 region has 15 residues. The CDR3 is CASSSYREKDGELFF. The CDR3 nucleotides are TGTGCCAGCAGCTCCTACAGGGAGAAGGACGGGGAGCTGTTTTTT. The whole variable domain, remainder taken from reference TRBV5-4 and TRBJ2-2, is ETGVTQSPTHLIKTRGQQVTLRCSSQSGHNTVSWYQQALGQGPQFIFQYYREEENGRGNFPPRFSGLQFPNYSSELNVNALELDDSALYLCASSSYREKDGELFFGEGSRLTVL.

The gene calls are TRBV11-2 and TRBJ2-1; a possible D gene is TRBD1 (5 bases). CDR1 is SGHAT, CDR2 FQNNGV, per germline. Trimming shortened V by 1 base and J by 4 bases, and 14 bases separated the two germline ends. The CDR3 is made up of 16 amino acids. CDR3 in amino acids: CASSLADRVRYNEQFF. The CDR3 DNA reads as TGTGCCAGCAGCTTAGCCGACAGAGTTCGTTACAATGAGCAGTTCTTC.

V usage is TRBV6-5 and J usage is TRBJ2-3; perhaps TRBD2 as D (6 bases). Germline CDR1 is MNHEY and CDR2 is SVGAGI. The V and J ends lost 7 bases and 1 base respectively, with 12 bases between them. This CDR3 has 14 amino acids. The CDR3 DNA follows: TGTGCCAGCAAAAGGGCTAGCGGCACAGATACGCAGTATTTT. Its protein is CASKRASGTDTQYF.

In its sample, this clone was seen a few times. The chain has TRBV7-9 and TRBJ1-6, with 7 positions matching TRBD1. V shed 7 bases and J 6 bases; nucleotides not matched to a gene: 6. The germline CDR1 and CDR2 sequences are SEHNR and FQNEAQ (reference sequence). The CDR3 totals 14 residues. CDR3 region: CASTLGQPNSPLHF. CDR3 nucleotide sequence: TGTGCCAGCACCCTGGGACAGCCTAATTCACCCCTCCACTTT.

The chain is built from TRBV4-1 and TRBJ2-7; possibly TRBD1 for D (6 bases). The CDR3 consists of 15 residues. Germline lookup yields CDR1 MGHRA and CDR2 YSYEKL. Trimming pared 3 bases from V and 0 bases from J, leaving 12 bases between. Here the CDR3 DNA reads TGCGCCAGCAGCCAGACACAGGGTAGCTCCTACGAGCAGTACTTC. Translating it yields CASSQTQGSSYEQYF.

CDR3 in amino acids: CASSPHDRVGGYTF. The CDR3 region has the DNA TGTGCCAGCAGCCCCCATGACAGGGTAGGCGGCTACACCTTC. The V and J genes are TRBV7-2 and TRBJ1-2, with 7 bases aligning to TRBD1. Germline CDR1 is SGHTA and CDR2 is FQGNSA. The CDR3 consists of 14 residues. The trim removed 5 bases at V and 8 bases at J, leaving 11 bases unmatched.

In nucleotides, the CDR3 is TGTGCCAGCAGCCCCACAGGGAGCTCTGGAAACACCATATATTTT. Encoded protein: CASSPTGSSGNTIYF. This chain connects TRBV4-2 to TRBJ1-3, with D perhaps TRBD1 (6 bases). The germline V gene has CDR1 LGHNA and CDR2 YNFKEQ. This CDR3 comprises 15 residues. Trimming took off 4 bases at V and 0 bases at J, with 10 bases between the two ends.

V usage is TRBV4-1 and J usage is TRBJ2-1, with a possible D match to TRBD1 (5 bases). The V gene lost 8 bases and the J gene lost 2 bases, with 13 bases spanning the gap. In germline, CDR1 is MGHRA, CDR2 YSYEKL. This CDR3 has 14 residues. The CDR3 DNA sequence: TGCGCCAGCGGCATGACAGCAACCTACAATGAGCAGTTCTTC. It is translated as CASGMTATYNEQFF.

This chain uses TRBV2 with TRBJ2-1, with 8 bases that match TRBD1. CDR3 length: 15 residues. Trimming cost V 5 bases and J 5 bases; bases outside gene matches: 8. CDR1 is SNHLY, CDR2 FYNNEI, per germline. The CDR3 bases are TGTGCCAGCAGTCTCAGGGGGCAAAGGAACAATGAGCAGTTCTTC. Amino acids: CASSLRGQRNNEQFF. Variable domain in full (rest from reference TRBV2 and TRBJ2-1): EPEVTQTPSHQVTQMGQEVILRCVPISNHLYFYWYRQILGQKVEFLVSFYNNEISEKSEIFDDQFSVERPDGSNFTLKIRSTKLEDSAMYFCASSLRGQRNNEQFFGPGTRLTVL.

The chain recombines TRBV5-5 with TRBJ2-5; TRBD2 agrees at 8 bases. With V trimmed by 0 bases and J by 5 bases, 6 bases remained unmatched. This CDR3 has 15 amino acids. Germline CDR1 reads SGHKS; CDR2 reads YYEKEE (reference sequence). The CDR3 protein is CASSLGTGGPETQYF. In nucleotides, the CDR3 is TGTGCCAGCAGCTTGGGGACGGGAGGGCCTGAGACCCAGTACTTC.

V and J are TRBV18 and TRBJ1-1; D may be TRBD1 (6 bases). The CDR3 has 14 residues. Trimming left V 6 bases short and J 5 bases short, with 16 bases between. Germline assignment: CDR1 KGHSH and CDR2 LQKENI. CDR3 nucleotides: TGTGCCAGCTCTCGGAGGGGGGGGGAAACTGAAGCTTTCTTT. It yields the protein CASSRRGGETEAFF.

CDR3 in amino acids: CASSSRLSPPDTQYF. In DNA form, the CDR3 reads TGTGCCAGCAGCTCCAGACTATCCCCCCCAGATACGCAGTATTTT. This chain joins TRBV11-3 and TRBJ2-3; D is possibly TRBD2 (5 bases). Trimming removed 4 bases from V and 4 bases from J, with 15 bases in between. The CDR3 totals 15 residues. Germline V CDR1 and CDR2: SGHNT, YENEEA.

The chain couples TRBV7-9 to TRBJ2-3, with D possibly matching TRBD1 (7 bases). The CDR3 extends over 15 amino acids. V lost 8 bases and J 4 bases, leaving 19 bases between the germline ends. Germline V lookup: CDR1 SEHNR, CDR2 FQNEAQ (reference sequence). CDR3 in DNA: TGTGCCAGCCCGCGCGGAGGGGGCCCTGCAGATACGCAGTATTTT. Translating it yields CASPRGGGPADTQYF.

The rearrangement uses TRBV27 and TRBJ2-7; a possible D gene is TRBD2 (5 bases). CDR3 size: 17 residues. V lost 3 bases to trimming and J lost 4 bases, with 22 bases between them. The germline CDR1 and CDR2 sequences are MNHEY and SMNVEV (reference sequence). The CDR3: CASSFVGSSPWPYEQYF. CDR3 nucleotide sequence: TGTGCCAGCAGTTTTGTGGGGAGCTCCCCTTGGCCTTACGAGCAGTACTTC.

This rearrangement joins TRBV10-3 to TRBJ2-3, with TRBD2 matching over 7 bases. The V gene end was trimmed by 2 bases and the J gene end by 2 bases; junction bases not matched to a gene: 4. This CDR3 is built from 15 residues. Germline V CDR1 and CDR2: ENHRY, SYGVKD. The CDR3 is CAISEGREYTDTQYF. The CDR3 DNA follows: TGTGCCATCAGTGAGGGGCGGGAGTACACAGATACGCAGTATTTT.

V usage is TRBV2 and J usage is TRBJ1-1; 7 bases map to TRBD1. The V and J ends lost 9 bases and 4 bases, in that order; junction bases with no gene match: 8. Germline CDR1 is SNHLY and CDR2 is FYNNEI. This CDR3 has 13 amino acids. The CDR3 loop is CASQGGWGTEAFF. CDR3 nucleotide sequence: TGTGCCAGTCAGGGGGGTTGGGGCACTGAAGCTTTCTTT.

The chain joins TRBV4-1 to TRBJ2-5; D is perhaps TRBD2 (5 bases). This CDR3 region has 15 residues. Germline V gene lookup returns CDR1 MGHRA and CDR2 YSYEKL. Trimming cost V 0 bases and J 5 bases, with 13 bases left between them. CDR3 residues: CASSQEGRSWETQYF. As DNA, the CDR3 is TGCGCCAGCAGCCAAGAGGGGAGATCTTGGGAGACCCAGTACTTC.

V is TRBV7-2 and J is TRBJ2-4; 8 bases are a match to TRBD1. The J segment lost 2 bases and the V segment lost 0 bases, leaving 9 bases of the junction unmatched. CDR3 length: 18 amino acids. The germline V gene encodes CDR1 SGHTA and CDR2 FQGNSA. The CDR3 spells CASSLAWTGLTTKNIQYF. In DNA form, the CDR3 reads TGTGCCAGCAGCTTAGCTTGGACAGGGCTGACAACCAAAAACATTCAGTACTTC.

This chain connects TRBV6-1 to TRBJ2-1; 8 bases align to TRBD2. From germline, CDR1 is MNHNS and CDR2 SASEGT. The CDR3 consists of 15 residues. The ends lost 2 bases at V and 3 bases at J; junction bases unmatched: 3. The CDR3 DNA reads as TGTGCCAGCAGTGAACGGGAGGGCCTCTACAATGAGCAGTTCTTC. This sequence encodes CASSEREGLYNEQFF.

The genes are TRBV29-1 and TRBJ2-1, with a weak D call TRBD2 (6 bases). CDR1 is SQVTM and CDR2 is ANQGSEA in the germline V gene. Trimming stripped 8 bases from V and 4 bases from J, with 15 bases between. The CDR3 has 13 amino acids. Written as DNA, the CDR3 is TGCAGCTCCGGCGGGGTGCAGTACAATGAGCAGTTCTTC. Translation gives CSSGGVQYNEQFF.

Concerning this clone: This CDR3 is also generated by other DNA sequences in the sample. The V call is TRBV27, the J call TRBJ1-2, with D perhaps TRBD1 (6 bases). Germline assignment: CDR1 MNHEY and CDR2 SMNVEV (reference sequence). The CDR3 length is 13 residues. Trimming removed 2 bases from V and 2 bases from J, with 6 bases in between. The chain's CDR3 is CASSLQGNYGYTF. The CDR3 region has the DNA TGTGCCAGCAGTTTACAGGGGAACTATGGCTACACCTTC.